This TCR beta chain was identified in a study of shared clonotypes between healthy human individuals. Study-wide points: On the whole, naive subsets had larger estimated richness than memory subsets had. Sampling included only blood; tissue repertoires likely differ.

To note about this clone: Its matching antigen is unknown. Additional DNA sequences in this sample encode the identical CDR3.

TCRdb keeps only in-frame clones here, not all; method: immunoSEQ multiplex PCR. Here the sample spans 850,000 to 1,200,000 clones, around 74% being singletons. CDR3 size: 15 residues. Trimming left V 0 bases short and J 1 base short, with 8 bases between. Germline CDR1 is MNHEY and CDR2 is SVGAGI. The receptor comes from a man aged 18-30 years in good health. The chain carries TRBV6-5 and TRBJ2-3; D might be TRBD1 (5 bases). Sequences were obtained from memory CD4+ T cells sorted from blood. Subset here: CD45RA-negative fraction. The CDR3 bases are TGTGCCAGCAGTTACTCTGGGGCTCGCACAGATACGCAGTATTTT. It specifies CASSYSGARTDTQYF.